This record concerns one TCR beta chain sequence. This clonotype was observed many times. Its antigen is not yet known. The record has no base qualities; no much larger clone is one base away. The record originates from a study of naive and memory T cell subsets (dated 2017 in TCRdb). Concerning the study at large: The figure summarizing the skin biopsy and whole blood samples listed around ten blood donors, 7 tuberculin skin test biopsies and 3 saline control biopsies. Skin biopsies were taken from tuberculin skin test sites or from saline-injected control sites and were processed for RNA extraction as described before. PCR2 was typically a SYBR Green qPCR stopped at a set threshold; low-input samples could instead use end-point PCR (around 6 cycles). What the study reported, not specific to this receptor: Higher TCR numbers at tuberculin skin test sites were interpreted as T cell infiltration of a delayed type IV hypersensitivity reaction. TCR sequences were reportedly recovered from both types of skin biopsy, with far more TCRs being found at tuberculin skin test sites. The paper did not give details on skin biopsy collection and RNA processing but referred to earlier studies for those details. The potential sensitivity of the RNA-based method to TCR transcript changes with T cell activation and differentiation was acknowledged.

The treatment or condition label corresponds to: skin biopsy from PPD injection site in Mantoux-positive individual. The study described a robust, sensitive protocol for amplifying, sequencing and analyzing TCRs, using 3' ligation of a UMI-containing oligonucleotide to TCR cDNA. The tuberculin skin test biopsies were taken from PPD-injected sites in individuals who had a positive Mantoux test. Total RNA, without cell sorting, was DNase treated with RQ1 DNase before reverse transcription, targeting 1 to 1000 ng input. To check how robust the pipeline was in samples where T cells make up a minority population, libraries were built from skin biopsies and whole blood. Libraries were constructed by UMI-ligation and nested PCR. The ligated cDNA was amplified in four rounds of PCR with nested alpha and beta constant region primers together with the SP2 primer. TCR RNA was reverse transcribed with SuperScript IV using alpha and beta constant region primers for the blood and skin samples. An oligonucleotide carrying the Illumina SP2 primer and a UMI was ligated to the cDNA 3' end using T4 RNA ligase 1. To prevent hairpin formation, the 12-nucleotide UMI was made up of two random hexamers with an eight-base spacer between them. From the second PCR onward, TCR alpha and beta chain libraries were processed separately and dual indexed for multiplexing. After pooling, the indexed libraries were analyzed by capillary electrophoresis and sequenced on either an Illumina MiSeq or NextSeq. Libraries were spiked with PhiX DNA at about 5-7.5% so that base diversity was increased and cluster recognition was improved. The original pipeline was this. Demultiplexor extracted UMIs from read 2, combined them with read 1 TCR sequence, and split reads by sample indices. Decombinator identified V and J genes and V-J junctions and gave each TCR a five-part identifier that included V and J deletions. Collapsinator used UMIs to correct sequencing errors and PCR amplification heterogeneity, yielding UMI-based abundance per TCR. CDR3Translator turned identifiers into nucleotide sequence, translated the nucleotide sequence into amino acids, and pulled out CDR3 regions based on terminal motifs. Error-corrected counts of alpha and beta TCRs from blood and skin were compared after being normalized to the amount of input RNA. TCRdb applied fastp at Q25 and MiXCR to the public reads, then kept only in-frame beta chains. Merged by CDR3 protein, the rows form single entries marked with the most common genes and DNA. TCRdb assigned the V and J calls; the authors' analysis was not used. In this sample the table shows 30,000 to 35,000 distinct CDR3 sequences, about 6.2% of which occur a single time. The ten largest clonotypes hold approximately 2.8% of the sample.

CDR1 and CDR2 were assigned from the germline V gene (reference sequence) as LNHDA and SQIVND. Clipping removes 6 bases from V and 3 bases from J, with 10 as the unmatched junction base count. Counted from cysteine to phenylalanine, this CDR3 has 15 amino acids. Of the read, only the CDR3 DNA is kept; its 45 bases are in frame from base 1. The sequence was collected from an adult in good health. The chain links TRBV19 with TRBJ1-2; 7 bases in the middle match TRBD1. The starting material was skin, obtained from a tuberculin skin test site. The CDR3: CASRPGRGQDYGYTF. The bases read TGTGCCAGTAGACCCGGGAGAGGACAGGACTATGGCTACACCTTC.